This T cell receptor beta chain was retrieved from a study of cytomegalovirus exposure and HLA in healthy donors. Findings and caveats of the study: The majority of TCR sequences were rare, yet some public TCRs appeared in many donors.

With regard to this clone: As yet, its antigen is unknown.

The CDR3 has 13 amino acids. Trimming cost V 10 bases and J 10 bases; bases outside gene matches: 11. Germline CDR1 is MNHEY and CDR2 is SMNVEV (reference sequence). The primer mix had 60 Vbeta and 13 Jbeta primers. TCRdb's copy holds only in-frame clones and misses some; the assay was immunoSEQ multiplex PCR. The sample consists of 75,000 to 100,000 clones, about 7.6% of them appearing once. This receptor was identified in a man aged 50-59 years in good health and CMV-seronegative. The rearrangement uses TRBV27 and TRBJ2-3, with 10 bases that match TRBD2. The specimen was PBMCs. CDR3 bases: TGTGCCACCAGGGCTAGCGGGAGTGGGGCGCAGTATTTT. It encodes CATRASGSGAQYF.